These 12 T cell receptor beta chains came from one sample sequenced in a study of T cell repertoires in cytomegalovirus infection. MiXCR, run by TCRdb on the reads, gives a single entry per CDR3 protein. The table has approximately 990,000 distinct CDR3 sequences, 31% seen once. These receptors lack a known antigen. The input for sequencing was cultured CD8+ T cells from PBMCs, taken from culture after CMV antigen stimulation. The source of these receptors is a human donor in good health (CMV status not recorded). Some clones in this sample may be carry-over from other donors' samples.

The sample holds many counts of this clonotype. V gene TRBV29-1 combines with J gene TRBJ2-7; tentatively, D is TRBD2 (6 bases). CDR3 size: 16 residues. Trimming left V 6 bases short and J 2 bases short, with 23 bases between. The germline gives CDR1 SQVTM, CDR2 ANQGSEA. CDR3 sequence: CSVGLMGTDRPYEQYF. CDR3 DNA sequence: TGCAGCGTCGGCCTGATGGGGACTGACCGACCCTACGAGCAGTACTTC.

As to this clonotype: The junction departs from germline at one end; a sequencing error may be responsible. The chain joins TRBV6-6 to TRBJ2-2, with a tentative D call TRBD2 (5 bases). This CDR3 spans 15 amino acids. Per the germline V gene, CDR1 is MNHNY and CDR2 is SVGAGI (reference sequence). Here the CDR3 reads CASSPRTENTGEPFF. The CDR3 coding sequence is TGTGCCAGCAGTCCCCGGACGGAAAACACCGGGGAGCCGTTTTTT.

Only a few counts were recorded for this clonotype. The rearrangement joins TRBV29-1 to TRBJ2-6, with D perhaps TRBD1 or TRBD2 (5 bases each). The ends were cut back, 3 bases at V and 0 bases at J, with 12 bases in the middle. Germline V gives CDR1 SQVTM, CDR2 ANQGSEA. This CDR3 has 16 residues. The CDR3 sequence: CSVDGTASSGANVLTF. CDR3 nucleotide sequence: TGCAGCGTTGATGGGACGGCGAGCTCTGGGGCCAACGTCCTGACTTTC.

This clonotype has more than one count but fewer than ten. The chain carries TRBV7-3 and TRBJ2-1; D not resolved. The length of the CDR3 is 15 residues. Trimming shortened V by 2 bases and J by 4 bases, and 12 bases separated the two germline ends. Germline assignment: CDR1 SGHTA and CDR2 FQGTGA. The DNA of the CDR3 is TGTGCCAGCAGCTTATCTCAAAATTTATACAATGAGCAGTTCTTC. Its translation: CASSLSQNLYNEQFF.

This clonotype was found many times. This chain connects TRBV7-6 to TRBJ2-2; D is unclear. CDR3 length equals 15 residues. V was pared by 2 bases and J by 5 bases, with 12 bases between. Germline V gives CDR1 SGHVS, CDR2 FNYEAQ. CDR3 amino acids: CASSLSYVQTGELFF. CDR3 nucleotide sequence: TGTGCCAGCAGCTTAAGTTATGTGCAGACCGGGGAGCTGTTTTTT. Filled out from reference TRBV7-6 and TRBJ2-2, the complete variable domain reads GAGVSQSPRYKVTKRGQDVALRCDPISGHVSLYWYRQALGQGPEFLTYFNYEAQQDKSGLPNDRFSAERPEGSISTLTIQRTEQRDSAMYRCASSLSYVQTGELFFGEGSRLTVL.

The chain has TRBV6-1 and TRBJ2-3, with D uncertain. CDR1 and CDR2 from the germline V gene are MNHNS and SASEGT. CDR3 length equals 16 residues. V dropped 2 bases and J dropped 5 bases, with 17 bases sitting between them. The DNA of the CDR3 is TGTGCCAGCAGTGAACTCCCCGGACCGGGTCTAGATACGCAGTATTTT. Protein product: CASSELPGPGLDTQYF.

There are a few counts of this clonotype. The chain uses TRBV3-1 and TRBJ2-1; 12 bases line up with TRBD2. Germline V CDR1 and CDR2: LGHDT, YNNKEL (reference sequence). The CDR3 extends over 18 amino acids. Trimming cost V 4 bases and J 0 bases; bases outside gene matches: 7. For the CDR3, the DNA is TGTGCCAGCAGCCCGGCTAGCGGGGGGGTGGTCTCCTACAATGAGCAGTTCTTC. It specifies CASSPASGGVVSYNEQFF.

The chain joins TRBV12-3 or TRBV12-4 to TRBJ1-2; possible D gene TRBD1, 6 bases. This CDR3 has 13 residues. V lost 6 bases, J lost 0 bases, and 8 bases lay in between. CDR3 protein: CASRTGTNYGYTF. CDR3 in DNA: TGTGCCAGCAGGACAGGAACTAACTATGGCTACACCTTC.

The V call is TRBV6-5, the J call TRBJ2-5; tentatively, D is TRBD2 (7 bases). Germline-derived CDR1 and CDR2 are MNHEY and SVGAGI. Between the trimmed V and J ends, which lost 6 bases and 5 bases, there was a span of 19 bases. The CDR3 consists of 15 residues. In nucleotides, the CDR3 is TGTGCCAGCAGCCCCGGGGAGGGGGGGATGGAGACCCAGTACTTC. Translation: CASSPGEGGMETQYF.

The chain carries TRBV10-2 and TRBJ2-5, with 9 nucleotides matching TRBD2. From germline, CDR1 is WSHSY and CDR2 SAAADI. The CDR3 sequence is 17 residues long. V lost 4 bases, J lost 0 bases, and 9 bases stayed unmatched. The CDR3 protein is CASSALAGEVYQETQYF. The CDR3 DNA reads as TGCGCCAGCAGTGCTTTAGCGGGGGAGGTGTACCAAGAGACCCAGTACTTC.

This clonotype appeared many times. V and J are TRBV4-1 and TRBJ2-2; no clear D. The V gene lost 4 bases and the J gene lost 1 base, with 7 bases spanning the gap. CDR1 is MGHRA, CDR2 YSYEKL, per germline. The CDR3 covers 14 residues. CDR3 residues: CASSPRQNTGELFF. CDR3 nucleotide sequence: TGCGCCAGCAGCCCCAGACAGAACACCGGGGAGCTGTTTTTT.

The chain couples TRBV10-3 to TRBJ2-2; 7 nucleotides align to TRBD1. CDR1 is ENHRY and CDR2 is SYGVKD in the germline V gene. The junction had 3 bases not matched to a gene; V was cut back by 0 bases and J by 5 bases. This CDR3 has 15 residues. The CDR3: CAISESTGDTGELFF. The DNA for the CDR3 is TGTGCCATCAGTGAGTCTACAGGGGATACCGGGGAGCTGTTTTTT.